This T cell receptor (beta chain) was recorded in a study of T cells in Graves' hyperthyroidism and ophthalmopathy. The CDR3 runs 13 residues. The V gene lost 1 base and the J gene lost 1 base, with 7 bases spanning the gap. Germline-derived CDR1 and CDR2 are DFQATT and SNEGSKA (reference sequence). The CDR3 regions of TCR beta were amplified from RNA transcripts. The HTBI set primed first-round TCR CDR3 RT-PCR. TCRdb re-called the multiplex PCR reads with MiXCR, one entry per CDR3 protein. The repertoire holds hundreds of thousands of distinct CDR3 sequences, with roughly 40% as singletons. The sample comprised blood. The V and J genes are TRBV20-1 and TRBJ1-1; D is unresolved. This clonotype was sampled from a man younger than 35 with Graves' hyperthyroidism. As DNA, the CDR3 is TGCAGTGCTAGAGTTGGGGAGAACACTGAAGCTTTCTTT. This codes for CSARVGENTEAFF.